The entry below describes one T cell receptor (beta chain). This clone was seen only a few times. No antigen is known for it. One base away there is no much larger clone; base qualities are not given. Genomic DNA was isolated from the sorted cells so that the TCRbeta CDR3 region could be sequenced. TCRbeta CDR3 regions were sequenced using the immunoSEQ Assay. TCRdb carries this immuneACCESS record with in-frame sequences only. Its versions omit some clonotypes, under half of them owing to an unresolved V gene in the studies checked, with the rest unexplained. Recorded for this sample are 55,000 to 75,000 clones; approximately 85% of them occurred a single time. The biggest ten clones account for about 1% of the sample. Relative to germline, V is 4 bases shorter and J is 2 bases shorter, with 10 bases between their ends. CDR1 and CDR2, looked up from the germline V gene (reference sequence), are LNHDA and SQIVND. Inclusive of the bounding cysteine and phenylalanine, the CDR3 is 14 residues long. Of the read, only the CDR3 DNA is kept; its 42 bases are in frame from base 1.

The trial excluded patients who had a history of autoimmune disease or were on systemic immunosuppression. In every dose cohort, peripheral blood was drawn for TCR sequencing at baseline, cycle 4 day 1, and cycle 7 day 1. Samples were obtained from an open-label, multicenter, first-in-human phase I dose-escalation trial of ivuxolimab. The trial enrolled adults with locally advanced or metastatic head and neck squamous cell, hepatocellular, melanoma or renal cell carcinoma. CD4+ and CD8+ T cells were sorted separately from peripheral blood before TCR sequencing. This specimen comes from a study of OX40 agonist ivuxolimab in advanced cancers. Turning to the overall study: Ivuxolimab was a fully human IgG2 agonistic monoclonal antibody targeting the costimulatory receptor OX40 (CD134). Partial responses occurred in three dose-escalation patients, of whom one had hepatocellular carcinoma and two had cutaneous melanoma. The paper describes the monotherapy dose-escalation part (N of about 52 patients) of the phase I trial of ivuxolimab. In the dose-escalation cohort, 65% to 90% of patients were male, and the mean age was around 60 years, with a range of 23 to 79. Of the roughly 52 dose-escalation patients, hepatocellular carcinoma was present in about 19, melanoma in roughly 15, renal cell carcinoma in 9 and head and neck cancer in 9. Prior anti-PD-1, anti-PD-L1 or anti-CTLA-4 therapy was permitted, and about 40% of dose-escalation patients had received checkpoint inhibitors. Intravenous ivuxolimab was administered to patients every 2 weeks at six dose levels: 0.01, 0.1, 0.3, 1.5, 3 and 10 mg/kg. The point of sequencing TCRbeta in the periphery was to test whether ivuxolimab changed TCR sequence diversity and drove clonal T-cell expansion.

Overall results and qualifications from the work: Low levels of normalized T-cell clonal expansion were also seen in some nonresponding patients. Antigen specificity was not determined for the clonally expanded peripheral T cells. At doses from 0.1 to 3.0 mg/kg, clonal expansion was seen in both CD4+ and CD8+ blood T cells between baseline and week 6. Partial responders in the 0.1-3.0 mg/kg groups had among the lowest normalized peripheral clonal expansion, especially among CD8+ T cells. After ivuxolimab, expanded clones were on average more numerous among CD8+ T cells than among CD4+ T cells.

The source of this sequence is an adult with an advanced solid tumor such as melanoma, head and neck, liver or kidney cancer. Rearrangement joined TRBV19 to TRBJ2-3, and TRBD2 may be the D gene, going by 5 matching bases. Source: CD4+ or CD8+ T cells sorted from blood, taken in a trial of the OX40 agonist ivuxolimab. The DNA sequence follows: TGTGCCAGTAGTAGTGGAGCGGACACAGATACGCAGTATTTT. The resulting protein is CASSSGADTDTQYF.